A selection of T cell receptor beta chains follows, all from one sample in a study of low-dose radiotherapy and immunotherapy resistance in tumors. TCRdb independently ran MiXCR on the reads; one entry per CDR3 protein. The profile covers about 84,000 distinct CDR3 sequences, with 15% to 20% appearing a single time and approximately 1.5% taken by the ten largest. The sample here was PBMCs, taken after low-dose radiotherapy plus immunotherapy. These TCRs come from a male donor with prostate cancer. Each CDR3 is given with its conserved first and last residue. The D gene is left open where the match is weak. Rows give clone size only sometimes, using once, few, many, or a class for an expanded clone.

V: TRBV5-5
size: many
D: -
J: TRBJ1-3
DNA: TGTGCCAGCAGCTTGGGAGAGAGCTCTGGAAACACCATATATTTT
CDR3: CASSLGESSGNTIYF

V: TRBV9
size: -
D: -
J: TRBJ2-1
DNA: TGTGCCAGCAGCGAGGGGGAGCGAGGTGAGCAGTTCTTC
CDR3: CASSEGERGEQFF

V: TRBV11-1
size: -
D: -
J: TRBJ2-2
DNA: TGTGCCAGCAGCGAGCTCTATAGGCACACCGGGGAGCTGTTTTTT
CDR3: CASSELYRHTGELFF

V: TRBV14
size: many
D: -
J: TRBJ2-5
DNA: TGTGCCAGCAGCCAAGTTAGCGCGGAGACCCAGTACTTC
CDR3: CASSQVSAETQYF

V: TRBV29-1
size: many
D: -
J: TRBJ1-2
DNA: TGCAGCGTTGGTGCAGGGAGCCAAACCTATGGCTACACCTTC
CDR3: CSVGAGSQTYGYTF

V: TRBV9
size: -
D: -
J: TRBJ1-3
DNA: TGTGCCAGCAGCGCCGAGCTCGGAAACACCATATATTTT
CDR3: CASSAELGNTIYF

V: TRBV28
size: many
D: -
J: TRBJ1-6
DNA: TGTGCCAGCAGTTCTGGGCCCCTCCACTTT
CDR3: CASSSGPLHF

V: TRBV29-1
size: many
D: -
J: TRBJ2-3
DNA: TGCATTGGTTCGGGAGGCACAGATACGCAGTATTTT
CDR3: CIGSGGTDTQYF

V: TRBV4-3
size: many
D: TRBD2
J: TRBJ2-7
DNA: TGCGCCAGCAGCCAAGTTTTAGCGGGGGCCTACGAGCAGTACTTC
CDR3: CASSQVLAGAYEQYF

V: TRBV20-1
size: many
D: -
J: TRBJ1-6
DNA: TGCAGTGCTACGGACGGGGTGGATTCACCCCTCCACTTT
CDR3: CSATDGVDSPLHF

V: TRBV30
size: many
D: -
J: TRBJ2-7
DNA: TGTGCCTGGAGCTCGGGTCTAAGCAGCGAGCAGTACTTC
CDR3: CAWSSGLSSEQYF

V: TRBV18
size: many
D: TRBD2
J: TRBJ2-1
DNA: TGTGCCAGCTCACCGGGACTAGCCTTTCGAGGGGATGAGCAGTTCTTC
CDR3: CASSPGLAFRGDEQFF

V: TRBV29-1
size: many
D: -
J: TRBJ2-5
DNA: TGCAGCGTCCCTGGGGCAGGGCTAGAGACCCAGTACTTC
CDR3: CSVPGAGLETQYF

V: TRBV28
size: many
D: TRBD2
J: TRBJ2-2
DNA: TGTGCCAGCAGAGCGGGACGGAACACCGGGGAGCTGTTTTTT
CDR3: CASRAGRNTGELFF

V: TRBV3-1
size: many
D: -
J: TRBJ1-5
DNA: TGTGCCAGCAGCCAAGTCGGTCAGCCCCAGCATTTT
CDR3: CASSQVGQPQHF

V: TRBV4-1
size: many
D: -
J: TRBJ2-7
DNA: TGTGCCAGCAGCCAAGATTTGTGGGAGTACGAGCAGTACTTC
CDR3: CASSQDLWEYEQYF

V: TRBV29-1
size: many
D: TRBD2
J: TRBJ2-3
DNA: TGCAGCGTCTCTAGCGGGTGGAGCACAGATACGCAGTATTTT
CDR3: CSVSSGWSTDTQYF

V: TRBV12-3/TRBV12-4
size: many
D: TRBD2
J: TRBJ2-1
DNA: TGTGCCAGCACCCCGCTAGCGGACAATGAGCAGTTCTTC
CDR3: CASTPLADNEQFF

V: TRBV20-1
size: many
D: -
J: TRBJ2-2
DNA: TGCAGTGCTAGAGAACGTAGTCTGAACACCGGGGAGCTGTTTTTT
CDR3: CSARERSLNTGELFF

V: TRBV30
size: few
D: TRBD2
J: TRBJ2-7
DNA: TGTGCCTGGAACCCGGGACTAGCGGGAGTCAAGCAGTACTTC
CDR3: CAWNPGLAGVKQYF

V: TRBV6-2/TRBV6-3
size: many
D: -
J: TRBJ2-1
DNA: TGTGCCAGCAGTACGGGACCAGGCTCCTACAATGAGCAGTTCTTC
CDR3: CASSTGPGSYNEQFF

V: TRBV6-1
size: -
D: -
J: TRBJ1-5
DNA: TGTGCCAGCAGGGAGAATGGGGATCAGCCCCAGCATTTT
CDR3: CASRENGDQPQHF

V: TRBV30
size: many
D: -
J: TRBJ2-1
DNA: TGTGCCTGGAGTGTCCTCAAGGAGCAGTTCTTC
CDR3: CAWSVLKEQFF

V: TRBV7-4
size: -
D: TRBD2
J: TRBJ2-1
DNA: TGTGCCAGCAGCTTAGGAACTAGCGGGAGGGTATGGGGTGAGCAGTTCTTC
CDR3: CASSLGTSGRVWGEQFF

V: TRBV15
size: many
D: TRBD2
J: TRBJ2-2
DNA: TGTGCCACCAGCCGGGACAGACACCACACACTAGCGGGAGAGTTGGCCGGGGAGCTGTTTTTT
CDR3: CATSRDRHHTLAGELAGELFF

V: TRBV28
size: medium-sized
D: -
J: TRBJ2-2
DNA: TGTGCCATCCAGACACAGATAAACACCGGGGAGCTGTTTTTT
CDR3: CAIQTQINTGELFF

V: TRBV20-1
size: few
D: -
J: TRBJ1-6
DNA: TGCAGTGCGTCGACTTCCGGTTCACCCCTCCACTTT
CDR3: CSASTSGSPLHF

V: TRBV29-1
size: many
D: TRBD1
J: TRBJ2-2
DNA: TGCAGCGTCTCCCGGGACAGAGGTTCCGGGGAGCTGTTTTTT
CDR3: CSVSRDRGSGELFF

V: TRBV12-3/TRBV12-4
size: many
D: -
J: TRBJ1-1
DNA: TGTGCCAGCAGTTCGACAGTCACTGAAGCTTTCTTT
CDR3: CASSSTVTEAFF

V: TRBV19
size: many
D: -
J: TRBJ2-5
DNA: TGTGCCAGTAGTATAGCCAGGGAGGAGACCCAGTACTTC
CDR3: CASSIAREETQYF

V: TRBV28
size: many
D: -
J: TRBJ2-1
DNA: TGTGCCAGCAGTTCCGGGGGCGGTCCCTACAATGAGCAGTTCTTC
CDR3: CASSSGGGPYNEQFF

V: TRBV19
size: many
D: TRBD1
J: TRBJ2-7
DNA: TGTGCCAGTAGGCCCGGGACAGGGGGCCACGAGCAGTACTTC
CDR3: CASRPGTGGHEQYF

V: TRBV30
size: many
D: TRBD1
J: TRBJ2-4
DNA: TGTGCCTGTGACAGGGGAAGGTTC
CDR3: CACDRGRF

V: TRBV20-1
size: many
D: -
J: TRBJ2-1
DNA: TGCAGTGCTAGGGGGACGGTTGAGCAGTTCTTC
CDR3: CSARGTVEQFF

V: TRBV12-3/TRBV12-4
size: many
D: TRBD1
J: TRBJ2-1
DNA: TGTGCCAGCAGTGGACAGGGATCCTCGGGGAGCTACAATGAGCAGTTCTTC
CDR3: CASSGQGSSGSYNEQFF

V: TRBV3-1
size: many
D: TRBD1
J: TRBJ2-2
DNA: TGTGCCAGCAGCCAAGGGACAGGGGCGAACACCGGGGAGCTGTTTTTT
CDR3: CASSQGTGANTGELFF

V: TRBV6-2/TRBV6-3
size: many
D: -
J: TRBJ2-1
DNA: TGTGCCAGCAGTTACACCTCTGTGCCTAGCTCCTACAATGAGCAGTTCTTC
CDR3: CASSYTSVPSSYNEQFF

V: TRBV18
size: many
D: -
J: TRBJ2-5
DNA: TGTGCCAGCTCCCAACGCGGTCGCCAAGAGACCCAGTACTTC
CDR3: CASSQRGRQETQYF

V: TRBV4-3
size: -
D: -
J: TRBJ2-1
DNA: TGCGCCAGCAGCCAAGAAAAGGAACCAAGCTCCTACAATGAGCAGTTCTTC
CDR3: CASSQEKEPSSYNEQFF

V: TRBV5-4
size: many
D: -
J: TRBJ2-1
DNA: TGCGCCAGCAGCTCACTAGGGTTGACTAATGATGAGCAGTTCTTC
CDR3: CASSSLGLTNDEQFF

V: TRBV6-2/TRBV6-3
size: many
D: -
J: TRBJ1-5
DNA: TGTGCCAGCAGTTCTCCCGTTGAGGCCCGGGGCCATCAGCCCCAGCATTTT
CDR3: CASSSPVEARGHQPQHF

V: TRBV3-1
size: many
D: TRBD2
J: TRBJ2-3
DNA: TGTGCCAGCAGCCAACATCTAGCGGGAGGGCCGGAGGATACGCAGTATTTT
CDR3: CASSQHLAGGPEDTQYF

V: TRBV28
size: many
D: -
J: TRBJ2-4
DNA: TGTGCCAGCAGTCTTGCAGGGACGCGAAACATTCAGTACTTC
CDR3: CASSLAGTRNIQYF

V: TRBV30
size: many
D: TRBD2
J: TRBJ2-1
DNA: TGTGCCTGGAGTATATCAGCGGGAGTCGATGAGCAGTTCTTC
CDR3: CAWSISAGVDEQFF

V: TRBV5-1
size: many
D: -
J: TRBJ1-4
DNA: TGCGCCAGCAGCTTTGGCACACCGTCAACTAATGAAAAACTGTTTTTT
CDR3: CASSFGTPSTNEKLFF

V: TRBV11-2
size: many
D: -
J: TRBJ2-7
DNA: TGTGCCAGCAGCTTTTCCGGGACTGCCGGTTACGAGCAGTACTTC
CDR3: CASSFSGTAGYEQYF

V: TRBV19
size: many
D: TRBD1
J: TRBJ2-7
DNA: TGTGCCAGTAGATCTGCCGGGACAGGGACCTACGAGCAGTACTTC
CDR3: CASRSAGTGTYEQYF

V: TRBV5-1
size: many
D: TRBD2
J: TRBJ2-7
DNA: TGCGCCAGCAGGAGAAGACTAGCGGGGCCCTACGAGCAGTACTTC
CDR3: CASRRRLAGPYEQYF

V: TRBV29-1
size: -
D: -
J: TRBJ2-1
DNA: TGCAGCGTTACGGGAACGGAGAGCTCCTACAATGAGCAGTTCTTC
CDR3: CSVTGTESSYNEQFF

V: TRBV30
size: many
D: TRBD2
J: TRBJ2-1
DNA: TGTGCCTGGGCTGGGCTAGCGGGAGGAGAGCAGTTCTTC
CDR3: CAWAGLAGGEQFF

V: TRBV19
size: -
D: -
J: TRBJ2-7
DNA: TGTGCCAGTAGTAGCGTCAGGGGAGCCTACGAGCAGTACTTC
CDR3: CASSSVRGAYEQYF

V: TRBV28
size: many
D: TRBD1
J: TRBJ2-7
DNA: TGTGCCAGCAGCCCTCTTGACAGGGGGCTAAGCGAGCAGTACTTC
CDR3: CASSPLDRGLSEQYF

V: TRBV18
size: many
D: -
J: TRBJ1-5
DNA: TGTGCCAGCTCACCGCTTAGCAATCAGCCCCAGCATTTT
CDR3: CASSPLSNQPQHF

V: TRBV27
size: many
D: TRBD1
J: TRBJ1-5
DNA: TGTGCCAGCAGGACCGGACAGGGTTCAGGTCAGCCCCAGCATTTT
CDR3: CASRTGQGSGQPQHF

V: TRBV30
size: many
D: -
J: TRBJ1-3
DNA: TGTGCCTGGAGTCCCCCTGGAATCAGGGGCGGGAACACCATATATTTT
CDR3: CAWSPPGIRGGNTIYF

V: TRBV12-3/TRBV12-4
size: many
D: -
J: TRBJ2-1
DNA: TGTGCCAGCAGTTCCAACGTAGCTGGTGAGCAGTTCTTC
CDR3: CASSSNVAGEQFF

V: TRBV10-3
size: many
D: -
J: TRBJ2-7
DNA: TGTGCCATCAGTGAGTCGACCGCAGCCTACGAGCAGTACTTC
CDR3: CAISESTAAYEQYF

V: TRBV12-5
size: many
D: -
J: TRBJ1-1
DNA: TGTGCTAGTGGTTTGGTGCCGGGGAACACTGAAGCTTTCTTT
CDR3: CASGLVPGNTEAFF

V: TRBV24-1
size: few
D: TRBD2
J: TRBJ2-1
DNA: TGTGCCACCAGTGACGTAGGGACTAGCGGGAGCTCCTACAATGAGCAGTTCTTC
CDR3: CATSDVGTSGSSYNEQFF

V: TRBV28
size: many
D: -
J: TRBJ1-5
DNA: TGTGCCAGCAAGAAAAGTTATAGCAATCAGCCCCAGCATTTT
CDR3: CASKKSYSNQPQHF